This T cell receptor beta chain stems from a study of radiotherapy plus CTLA-4 blockade in lung cancer. V lost 6 bases and J lost 3; bases outside the gene matches: 9. Per germline, CDR1 SGHVS and CDR2 FQNEAQ. The CDR3 is 15 residues long. Worth noting for this clone: Its cognate antigen is unknown.

Study observations and caveats: Clones of tumor-derived TCRs expanded in blood after radiotherapy plus ipilimumab.

The data were produced by immunoSEQ multiplex PCR, yet TCRdb's version contains in-frame clones alone and is incomplete. The sample shows tens of thousands of clones, more than 60% of them seen only once. The V and J genes are TRBV7-8 and TRBJ2-7; 9 bases line up with TRBD1. The receptor was derived from a human donor with non-small cell lung cancer who had a partial response to radiotherapy plus ipilimumab. Specimen: peripheral blood, collected from a patient treated with radiotherapy plus ipilimumab. Written as DNA, the CDR3 is TGTGCCAGCAGACTAACGGACAGGGGACTCTACGAGCAGTACTTC. The encoded protein is CASRLTDRGLYEQYF.